This T cell receptor beta chain was sequenced in a study of T cells after posttransplantation cyclophosphamide. Study-wide results and limits: After PTCy, TRB diversity resembled that of CNI/methotrexate controls. TRB overlap between skin or GI tissue T cells and blood was limited.

The CDR3 contains 14 residues. Trimming took 10 bases from V and 4 from J; bases not matched to a gene: 7. Looked up from germline, CDR1 is ENHRY and CDR2 is SYGVKD. In the case of this clone: The antigen is not known.

Clones were read by immunoSEQ multiplex PCR, and TCRdb kept only the in-frame ones, dropping some. Of about 12,000 clones in the sample, under 2.5% were seen once. A marrow graft followed busulfan-fludarabine conditioning, with cyclophosphamide on days +3 and +4. This receptor was obtained from a male patient aged 30 to 39 who received an allogeneic stem cell transplant from a related donor, was CMV-positive, and had no GVHD. Some T cells may trace back to the graft donor. The J gene is TRBJ2-3, the V gene TRBV10-3; 11 bases align to TRBD2. The input for sequencing was PBMCs, taken after allogeneic stem cell transplant with posttransplant cyclophosphamide. CDR3 bases: TGTGCCACCTCTAGCGGGGGGCTAGCAGATACGCAGTATTTT. Its translation: CATSSGGLADTQYF.